One sample yielded the 19 T cell receptor beta chains listed below, sequenced in a study of blood T cell repertoires in COVID-19. Only in-frame clones appear in the TCRdb table, and some are missing; sequencing was by immunoSEQ multiplex PCR. Among fewer than 350,000 clones listed, around 85% were seen once. Sequenced: PBMCs or T cells enriched from blood (not recorded which). The receptors stem from a woman aged 50 to 60 who had recovered from COVID-19.

This sequence joins TRBV7-6 and TRBJ1-6; a weak D match, TRBD1 (5 bases). Germline V gene sequence: CDR1 SGHVS, CDR2 FNYEAQ. The CDR3 runs 15 residues. Deletions cut 5 bases from V and 6 bases from J, with 14 bases between. This chain's CDR3 is CASSPRVGPNSPLHF. The CDR3 DNA is TGTGCCAGCAGCCCCCGGGTGGGGCCTAATTCACCCCTCCACTTT.

The chain combines TRBV7-9 with TRBJ2-1; perhaps TRBD1 as D (5 bases). The germline CDR1 and CDR2 sequences are SEHNR and FQNEAQ (reference sequence). V was trimmed by 4 bases and J by 6 bases, leaving 16 bases between them. CDR3 length equals 15 residues. The CDR3 protein is CASSSRVVFPNEQFF. CDR3 sequence (DNA): TGTGCCAGCAGCTCCAGGGTGGTTTTCCCCAATGAGCAGTTCTTC.

This chain links TRBV30 with TRBJ2-7; 9 bases align to TRBD1. The CDR3 contains 13 residues. CDR1 is GTSNPN and CDR2 is SVGIG in the germline V gene (reference sequence). The ends lost 8 bases at V and 2 bases at J; junction bases unmatched: 7. CDR3 region: CASTRDRAYEQYF. CDR3 DNA: TGTGCCAGTACCCGGGACAGGGCCTACGAGCAGTACTTC.

This chain links TRBV5-6 with TRBJ1-2, with D possibly TRBD1 on 6 matching bases. Germline V gene sequence: CDR1 SGHDT, CDR2 YYEEEE. The V and J ends lost 2 bases and 5 bases respectively, with 13 bases between them. The CDR3 is made up of 14 amino acids. This CDR3 is CASSLRGAKYGYTF. The DNA of the CDR3 is TGTGCCAGCAGCTTACGGGGGGCCAAGTATGGCTACACCTTC.

This chain uses TRBV2 with TRBJ2-1; 8 nucleotides line up with TRBD2. The CDR3 consists of 17 residues. CDR1 is SNHLY and CDR2 is FYNNEI in the germline V gene. J gave up 2 bases and V 2 bases, and 8 bases lay outside the gene matches. CDR3 protein: CASSEIAGRAPYNEQFF. The CDR3 DNA reads as TGTGCCAGCAGTGAAATAGCCGGGAGGGCCCCCTACAATGAGCAGTTCTTC.

The CDR3 here is CASSRNTGTENIQYF. In DNA form, the CDR3 reads TGTGCCAGCAGCCGAAATACCGGGACAGAAAACATTCAGTACTTC. The V call is TRBV11-2, the J call TRBJ2-4; 7 bases are shared with TRBD1. The CDR3 is 15 residues long. V gave up 5 bases and J gave up 5 bases; unmatched junction bases: 9. The germline CDR1 and CDR2 sequences are SGHAT and FQNNGV.

This chain links TRBV5-1 with TRBJ1-6; D remains ambiguous. The length of the CDR3 is 14 residues. V was shortened by 3 bases and J by 7 bases, with 11 bases between the two germline ends. Germline CDR1 and CDR2: SGHRS and YFSETQ. The CDR3 sequence is CASSSSNRNSPLHF. The DNA for the CDR3 is TGCGCCAGCAGCTCGTCGAACAGAAATTCACCCCTCCACTTT.

The chain couples TRBV7-3 to TRBJ2-3, with TRBD2 identical over 8 bases. Germline CDR1 and CDR2: SGHTA and FQGTGA. The CDR3 covers 14 residues. Trimming at V came to 8 bases and at J to 1 base, leaving 5 bases not matched to a gene. DNA for the CDR3: TGTGCCAGCGGGTATAGCGGGGGCACAGATACGCAGTATTTT. As protein: CASGYSGGTDTQYF.

Here the CDR3 reads CASSQAGNYGYTF. The CDR3 bases are TGTGCCAGCAGCCAGGCAGGCAACTATGGCTACACCTTC. The rearrangement links TRBV3-1 (or the pseudogene TRBV3-2) to TRBJ1-2; the D is unclear. The V and J ends lost 3 bases and 2 bases respectively, with 7 bases between them. Germline lookup yields CDR1 LGHDT and CDR2 YNNKEL (reference sequence). CDR3 length: 13 residues.

The rearrangement uses TRBV27 and TRBJ2-2; D may be TRBD1 (5 bases). The CDR3 consists of 14 residues. Germline-derived CDR1 and CDR2 are MNHEY and SMNVEV (reference sequence). The V and J ends lost 5 bases and 6 bases respectively, with 13 bases between them. The CDR3 region is CASSDRVRAGELFF. The CDR3 region has the DNA TGTGCCAGCAGTGACCGCGTCAGGGCCGGGGAGCTGTTTTTT.

This rearrangement joins TRBV12-3 or TRBV12-4 to TRBJ2-7; D unresolved. The CDR3 sequence is 12 residues long. Trimming cost V 6 bases and J 6 bases, with 12 bases left between them. The CDR3 reads CASSRGTVEQYF. CDR3 coding DNA: TGTGCCAGCAGCCGAGGCACGGTCGAGCAGTACTTC.

V usage is TRBV2 and J usage is TRBJ2-1; 7 nucleotides agree with TRBD2. V dropped 4 bases and J dropped 4; count of bases not matched to a gene: 7. The germline gives CDR1 SNHLY, CDR2 FYNNEI. The CDR3 totals 15 residues. The CDR3 DNA is TGTGCCAGCAGTGTGGGGGGAGGGCGGTACAATGAGCAGTTCTTC. Amino acids: CASSVGGGRYNEQFF.

This chain uses TRBV29-1 with TRBJ1-1; 8 bases agree with TRBD1. V was clipped by 7 bases and J by 1 base; unmatched bases: 11. CDR3 length equals 15 residues. Germline V CDR1 and CDR2: SQVTM, ANQGSEA. The CDR3 region is CSAHSGTGSNTEAFF. The CDR3 nucleotides read TGCAGCGCCCATTCGGGGACAGGATCGAACACTGAAGCTTTCTTT.

The J gene is TRBJ2-5, the V gene TRBV28; 12 bases map to TRBD2. The CDR3 loop spans 16 amino acids. CDR1 is MDHEN and CDR2 is SYDVKM in the germline V gene. The J segment lost 4 bases and the V segment lost 6 bases, leaving 9 bases of the junction unmatched. Written as DNA, the CDR3 is TGTGCCAGCAGCCCTTCGCTAGCGGGGGGGCGAGAGACCCAGTACTTC. Amino acid sequence: CASSPSLAGGRETQYF.

On this clone: Other DNA sequences within the sample encode an identical CDR3. The gene calls are TRBV19 and TRBJ1-3, with 7 bases fitting TRBD1. Per the germline V gene, CDR1 is LNHDA and CDR2 is SQIVND (reference sequence). The ends lost 4 bases at V and 0 bases at J; junction bases unmatched: 3. This CDR3 comprises 15 residues. In DNA, the CDR3 is TGTGCCAGTAGTAGTACAGGGGACTCTGGAAACACCATATATTTT. Protein product: CASSSTGDSGNTIYF.

The gene calls are TRBV29-1 and TRBJ2-1; 13 nucleotides match TRBD2. The CDR3 is made up of 14 amino acids. CDR1 is SQVTM and CDR2 is ANQGSEA in the germline V gene. The J segment lost 9 bases and the V segment lost 7 bases, leaving 9 bases of the junction unmatched. CDR3 sequence reads: CSAYGLAGVGEQFF. DNA for the CDR3: TGCAGCGCTTACGGACTAGCGGGAGTCGGTGAGCAGTTCTTC.

This clone was counted a single time. The genes are TRBV6-6 and TRBJ2-1, with 8 bases that match TRBD2. J was trimmed by 0 bases and V by 5 bases; bases with no gene match: 9. Germline V gene lookup returns CDR1 MNHNY and CDR2 SVGAGI (reference sequence). There are 17 residues in the CDR3. CDR3 nucleotides: TGTGCCAGCAGTCACACTAGCGGCAGGAGCTCCTACAATGAGCAGTTCTTC. This translates into CASSHTSGRSSYNEQFF.

The V gene is TRBV4-1, the J gene TRBJ1-4; perhaps TRBD1 as D (5 bases). CDR1 and CDR2 from the germline V gene are MGHRA and YSYEKL. This CDR3 region has 13 residues. V lost 4 bases and J lost 7, with 10 bases in between. The CDR3 DNA follows: TGCGCCAGCAGCCGAGGACACCTTGAAAAACTGTTTTTT. The encoded protein is CASSRGHLEKLFF.

The rearrangement joins TRBV30 to TRBJ1-2; 8 bases match TRBD1. The CDR3 is made up of 14 amino acids. Germline CDR1 GTSNPN, CDR2 SVGIG (reference sequence). Germline trimming cut 3 bases from V and 6 bases from J; bases unmatched to any gene: 9. The CDR3 DNA reads TGTGCCTGGAGCGCAGGACAGGGTTACGATGGCTACACCTTC. Protein product: CAWSAGQGYDGYTF.